This T cell receptor beta chain was retrieved from a study of T cells in women clearing cervical HPV infection. Profiled with immunoSEQ multiplex PCR; TCRdb holds only in-frame clones, not every one. The table gives about 39,000 clones; the top ten clones make up approximately 4.8% of it. The CDR3 spans 13 residues. V dropped 3 bases and J dropped 7 bases, with 9 bases sitting between them. Study-wide results and caveats: Combining TCR richness with V gene abundances gave roughly 0.8 AUC.

Details on this clone: Antigen specificity is unknown. The CDR3 end falls 3 residues outside the read, so it is completed with the germline J gene.

Sequencing was performed on blood buffy coat. The rearrangement links TRBV12-3 or TRBV12-4 to TRBJ2-2; D unclear. This clonotype originated in a woman between 18 and 70 years old with a cervical HPV16 infection that either progressed to CIN3+ or cleared (not recorded which). CDR3 DNA, as far as it was read: TGTGCCAGCAGTTTCCAACAGTTCGGGGAG. Residues: CASSFQQFGE. The full-length CDR3 reads as CASSFQQFGELFF.